Here is one TCR beta chain with its context. CDR1 is SGHAT, CDR2 FQNNGV, per germline. V lost 5 bases, J lost 6 bases, and 15 bases lay in between. The CDR3 contains 14 residues. The data stem from a study of blood T cell repertoires in COVID-19. In the study overall: Samples of COVID-19 (acute and convalescent) were obtained from the United States, Italy and Spain. From T cells, B-cell-depleted T cells, or PBMCs came the material, which was cDNA or gDNA.

As originally analysed: Amplified reference gene primers provided the basis for estimating nucleated cell counts. Libraries were prepared by immunoSEQ multiplex PCR; TCRdb keeps only in-frame clonotypes and omits some of them. V and J calls and clone size are as listed in that table; D and trimming were resolved from the DNA. The repertoire has about 180,000 clones, about 91% of them found once; the top ten carry roughly 3.7%. Material: peripheral blood. The clonotype originates from a woman aged 25 to 39 with acute or convalescent COVID-19. This chain links TRBV11-2 with TRBJ2-3; D may be TRBD2 (6 bases). The chain's CDR3 is CASSPGGVGDTQYF. For the CDR3, the DNA is TGTGCCAGCAGCCCCGGGGGAGTGGGTGATACGCAGTATTTT.